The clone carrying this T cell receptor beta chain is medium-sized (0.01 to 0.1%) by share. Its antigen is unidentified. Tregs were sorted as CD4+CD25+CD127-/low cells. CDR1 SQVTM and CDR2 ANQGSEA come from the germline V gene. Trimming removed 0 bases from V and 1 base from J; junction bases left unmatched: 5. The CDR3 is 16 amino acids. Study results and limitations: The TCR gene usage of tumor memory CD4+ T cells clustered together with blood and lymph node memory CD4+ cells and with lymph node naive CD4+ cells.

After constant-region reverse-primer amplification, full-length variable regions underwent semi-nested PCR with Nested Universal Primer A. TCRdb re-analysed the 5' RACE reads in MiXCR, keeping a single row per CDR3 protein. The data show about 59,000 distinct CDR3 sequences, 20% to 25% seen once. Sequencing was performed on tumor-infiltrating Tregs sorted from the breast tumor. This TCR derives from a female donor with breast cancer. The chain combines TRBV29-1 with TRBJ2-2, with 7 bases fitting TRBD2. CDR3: CSVEDSGGRNTGELFF. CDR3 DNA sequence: TGCAGCGTTGAAGATTCAGGCGGGAGGAACACCGGGGAGCTGTTTTTT.